These 26 T cell receptor beta chains originate from one sample sequenced in a study of blood T cells in healthy people across ages. A second 7 to 11 cycle PCR used barcoded and J-beta primers. Each CDR3 protein is one row after TCRdb ran MiXCR on the 5' RACE reads. The sample shows over 1,500,000 distinct CDR3 sequences, approximately 40% of them seen only once. What was sequenced was blood. Source of these receptors: a human donor in good health.

V gene TRBV7-9 combines with J gene TRBJ2-2, with TRBD1 identical over 9 bases. The length of the CDR3 is 20 residues. V was pared by 2 bases and J by 2 bases, with 15 bases of the junction left unmatched. Germline V gene data show CDR1 as SEHNR and CDR2 as FQNEAQ (reference sequence). CDR3 protein: CASSLKGQGKSARNTGELFF. CDR3 DNA sequence: TGTGCCAGCAGCTTAAAGGGACAGGGAAAATCAGCGAGAAACACCGGGGAGCTGTTTTTT.

This clonotype has just a few counts. This chain connects TRBV20-1 to TRBJ2-1; 11 bases are shared with TRBD1. Per germline, CDR1 DFQATT and CDR2 SNEGSKA (reference sequence). The junction had 13 bases not matched to a gene; V was cut back by 0 bases and J by 0 bases. CDR3 size: 20 residues. DNA for the CDR3: TGCAGTGCTAGAGATTGGGCGGACAGGGGGCGTGGGGGCTCCTACAATGAGCAGTTCTTC. It is translated as CSARDWADRGRGGSYNEQFF.

This clonotype was detected only a few times. Compared with germline, one end of the junction differs, possibly owing to a read error. The V gene is TRBV7-2, the J gene TRBJ2-5; no firm D call. Per germline, CDR1 SGHTA and CDR2 FQGNSA. CDR3 length: 13 amino acids. DNA for the CDR3: TGTGCCAGCAGCCTATGGATTGGAGAGACCCGGTACTTC. This translates into CASSLWIGETRYF.

Points on this clonotype: One end of the junction fails to match germline, which may point to a read error. V gene TRBV7-9 combines with J gene TRBJ2-1; D could derive from TRBD1 or TRBD2 (5 bases each). The CDR3 is 14 amino acids. Germline CDR1 reads SEHNR; CDR2 reads FQNEAQ (reference sequence). CDR3 DNA: TGTGCCAGCAGTCGGGGCAATCGAGACAATGAACAGTTCTTC. Amino acids: CASSRGNRDNEQFF. Together with reference TRBV7-9 and TRBJ2-1, the CDR3 gives the full variable domain: DTGVSQNPRHKITKRGQNVTFRCDPISEHNRLYWYRQTLGQGPEFLTYFQNEAQLEKSRLLSDRFSAERPKGSFSTLEIQRTEQGDSAMYLCASSRGNRDNEQFFGPGTRLTVL.

This clonotype has more than one count but fewer than ten. V is TRBV12-3 or TRBV12-4 and J is TRBJ1-2; 8 bases fit TRBD1. The V and J ends lost 7 bases and 3 bases, in that order; junction bases with no gene match: 4. The CDR3 runs to 13 residues. The DNA for the CDR3 is TGTGCCAGCAAGCAGGGGGCGGACTATGGCTACACCTTC. Its protein is CASKQGADYGYTF.

Comment on this clonotype: At one of its ends the junction is not consistent with the germline gene, which may arise from a read error. The rearrangement links TRBV15 to TRBJ1-6; D is perhaps TRBD1 (5 bases). The CDR3 runs 15 residues. Looked up from germline, CDR1 is LNHNV and CDR2 is YYDKDF (reference sequence). DNA of the CDR3: TGTGCCACCAGTAGAGAGCAGGGCTGGAATTCACCCCTCCACTTT. Protein product: CATSREQGWNSPLHF.

This chain connects TRBV15 to TRBJ2-2, with D possibly matching TRBD1 (6 bases). The CDR3 is 16 residues long. Germline CDR1 is LNHNV and CDR2 is YYDKDF (reference sequence). Between the trimmed V and J ends, which lost 0 bases and 2 bases, there was a span of 10 bases. The CDR3 sequence: CATSRDVQGNTGELFF. CDR3 nucleotide sequence: TGTGCCACCAGCAGAGATGTACAGGGAAACACCGGGGAGCTGTTTTTT.

The CDR3 sequence is CSAKGADRAYYEQYF. As DNA, the CDR3 is TGCAGTGCTAAGGGGGCAGATAGGGCTTACTACGAGCAGTACTTC. The genes are TRBV20-1 and TRBJ2-7; TRBD1 agrees at 7 bases. CDR3 length equals 15 residues. Germline lookup yields CDR1 DFQATT and CDR2 SNEGSKA (reference sequence). V was pared by 4 bases and J by 3 bases, with 12 bases of the junction left unmatched.

This clonotype was recorded only once. The chain uses TRBV11-3 and TRBJ1-6; the D gene is possibly TRBD1 (6 bases). V lost 3 bases and J 9 bases, leaving 15 bases between the germline ends. This CDR3 region has 15 residues. The germline CDR1 and CDR2 sequences are SGHNT and YENEEA. The CDR3 DNA sequence: TGTGCCAGCAGCTTTCTGGGGGACATCGGTTCACCCCTCCACTTT. This sequence encodes CASSFLGDIGSPLHF.

The chain combines TRBV18 with TRBJ2-4; D gene ambiguous. V gave up 3 bases and J gave up 0 bases, with 9 bases separating them. Germline V gene lookup returns CDR1 KGHSH and CDR2 LQKENI. This CDR3 region has 15 residues. In nucleotides, the CDR3 is TGTGCCAGCTCACCTCGTTCAAGAGCCAAAAACATTCAGTACTTC. This sequence encodes CASSPRSRAKNIQYF. Drawing the rest from reference TRBV18 and TRBJ2-4, the complete variable domain is NAGVMQNPRHLVRRRGQEARLRCSPMKGHSHVYWYRQLPEEGLKFMVYLQKENIIDESGMPKERFSAEFPKEGPSILRIQQVVRGDSAAYFCASSPRSRAKNIQYFGAGTRLSVL.

The chain couples TRBV5-1 to TRBJ2-1; 7 bases map to TRBD2. This CDR3 contains 13 residues. With V trimmed by 5 bases and J by 5 bases, 4 bases remained unmatched. CDR1 is SGHRS, CDR2 YFSETQ, per germline. CDR3 amino acids: CASRRGENNEQFF. CDR3 DNA sequence: TGCGCCAGCAGACGGGGGGAGAACAATGAGCAGTTCTTC.

The chain carries TRBV16 and TRBJ1-2, with 7 nucleotides matching TRBD1. Germline loops: CDR1 KGHSY, CDR2 FQNENV. Trimming cost V 0 bases and J 4 bases; bases outside gene matches: 5. The CDR3 is 15 amino acids. CDR3 nucleotides: TGTGCCAGCAGCCAATCGACAGGGAGAGGCTATGGCTACACCTTC. It translates to CASSQSTGRGYGYTF. Combining the CDR3 with reference TRBV16 and TRBJ1-2 gives the whole variable domain GEEVAQTPKHLVRGEGQKAKLYCAPIKGHSYVFWYQQVLKNEFKFLISFQNENVFDETGMPKERFSAKCLPNSPCSLEIQATKLEDSAVYFCASSQSTGRGYGYTFGSGTRLTVV.

The chain recombines TRBV7-9 with TRBJ2-1; 8 bases match TRBD2. Trimming cost V 6 bases and J 3 bases; bases outside gene matches: 13. Per the germline V gene, CDR1 is SEHNR and CDR2 is FQNEAQ (reference sequence). The CDR3 length is 17 residues. This CDR3 reads CASSSSITGGHYNEQFF. Here the CDR3 DNA reads TGTGCCAGCAGTTCTTCAATTACGGGGGGGCACTACAATGAGCAGTTCTTC.

This clonotype occurred once. This rearrangement joins TRBV20-1 to TRBJ1-4, with D uncertain. The V gene lost 6 bases and the J gene lost 8 bases, with 16 bases spanning the gap. The CDR3 loop spans 13 amino acids. Germline assignment: CDR1 DFQATT and CDR2 SNEGSKA (reference sequence). CDR3 DNA sequence: TGCAGTGCCCTCGCCAAACTGCACGAAAAACTGTTTTTT. Protein product: CSALAKLHEKLFF.

This clonotype was detected only a few times. The chain joins TRBV7-2 to TRBJ2-3; D is possibly TRBD2 (5 bases). Germline loops: CDR1 SGHTA, CDR2 FQGNSA. This CDR3 has 14 amino acids. V was clipped by 5 bases and J by 4 bases, with 13 bases between them. CDR3 bases: TGTGCCAGCAGCCCCCGGGCTAGCTCAGATACGCAGTATTTT. This sequence encodes CASSPRASSDTQYF.

This clonotype has just a few counts. The chain uses TRBV20-1 and TRBJ1-1; perhaps TRBD1 as D (5 bases). Germline CDR1 is DFQATT and CDR2 is SNEGSKA (reference sequence). The CDR3 sequence is 12 residues long. V shed 0 bases and J shed 5 bases, with 7 bases lying between them. The CDR3: CSARDQGTEAFF. Written as DNA, the CDR3 is TGCAGTGCTAGAGATCAGGGTACTGAAGCTTTCTTT.

This clonotype turned up a few times. The V call is TRBV20-1, the J call TRBJ2-6; tentative D call: TRBD1 (5 bases). V was clipped by 5 bases and J by 1 base, with 18 bases between them. Germline V gives CDR1 DFQATT, CDR2 SNEGSKA (reference sequence). CDR3 length: 17 amino acids. CDR3 in DNA: TGCAGTGCTCGCGCAGGCCAGGGTATTTCTGGGGCCAACGTCCTGACTTTC. It specifies CSARAGQGISGANVLTF.

The table lists this clonotype with a few counts. The chain uses TRBV20-1 and TRBJ1-2; the D gene is possibly TRBD1 (5 bases). Germline CDR1 DFQATT, CDR2 SNEGSKA (reference sequence). The CDR3 runs to 15 residues. V dropped 5 bases and J dropped 0 bases, with 16 bases sitting between them. Written as DNA, the CDR3 is TGCAGTGCTTCCGGGGGACGGGTTACTAACTATGGCTACACCTTC. Amino acid sequence: CSASGGRVTNYGYTF.

This sequence joins TRBV4-1 and TRBJ1-1; 7 bases are shared with TRBD1. Germline assignment: CDR1 MGHRA and CDR2 YSYEKL. J was trimmed by 9 bases and V by 2 bases; bases with no gene match: 6. The CDR3 totals 13 residues. CDR3 in amino acids: CASSQPGTEKAFF. The CDR3 DNA is TGCGCCAGCAGCCAACCCGGGACAGAAAAAGCTTTCTTT.

V usage is TRBV4-3 and J usage is TRBJ2-6, with D maybe TRBD2 (5 bases). The germline CDR1 and CDR2 sequences are LGHNA and YSLEER. V shed 1 base and J shed 0 bases, with 13 bases lying between them. CDR3 length: 18 residues. CDR3 sequence reads: CASSQGRALGSGANVLTF. CDR3 nucleotides: TGCGCCAGCAGCCAAGGGCGGGCCTTAGGCTCTGGGGCCAACGTCCTGACTTTC.

As regards this clonotype: A junction end diverges from the germline sequence, so it may reflect a read error. V gene TRBV7-2 combines with J gene TRBJ1-5; D uncertain. The CDR3 is 13 residues long. The V gene's germline CDR1 is SGHTA and CDR2 FQGNSA. CDR3 in amino acids: CVSSSGVHQPQHF. CDR3 bases: TGTGTCAGCAGCTCGGGAGTTCATCAGCCCCAGCATTTT. The full variable domain, rest sourced from reference TRBV7-2 and TRBJ1-5, is GAGVSQSPSNKVTEKGKDVELRCDPISGHTALYWYRQSLGQGLEFLIYFQGNSAPDKSGLPSDRFSAERTGGSVSTLTIQRTQQEDSAVYLCVSSSGVHQPQHFGDGTRLSIL.

Only a few counts were recorded for this clonotype. In nucleotides, the CDR3 is TGCAGCGCTCCGGTTGGGGGCAACTATGGCTACACCTTC. It is translated as CSAPVGGNYGYTF. This sequence joins TRBV29-1 and TRBJ1-2, with a weak D call TRBD1 (6 bases). V shed 7 bases and J shed 2 bases, with 14 bases lying between them. The CDR3 covers 13 residues. The germline gives CDR1 SQVTM, CDR2 ANQGSEA. Full variable domain (outside the CDR3, taken from reference TRBV29-1 and TRBJ1-2): SAVISQKPSRDICQRGTSLTIQCQVDSQVTMMFWYRQQPGQSLTLIATANQGSEATYESGFVIDKFPISRPNLTFSTLTVSNMSPEDSSIYLCSAPVGGNYGYTFGSGTRLTVV.

This clonotype came up a few times. One end of the junction varies from germline; a read error may be responsible. The chain is built from TRBV5-1 and TRBJ1-5; a weak D match, TRBD1 (5 bases). The CDR3 spans 15 residues. The V gene's germline CDR1 is SGHRS and CDR2 YFSETQ. In DNA, the CDR3 is TGCGCTAGCAGCCCCACGGGACGACCCAATCAGCCCCAGCATTTT. Translation gives CASSPTGRPNQPQHF.

This rearrangement joins TRBV5-6 to TRBJ2-7, with D unclear. CDR3 length: 12 amino acids. Trimming shortened V by 4 bases and J by 5 bases, and 10 bases separated the two germline ends. The germline gives CDR1 SGHDT, CDR2 YYEEEE. CDR3 nucleotides: TGTGCCAGCAGCCACCCAACTAACGAGCAGTACTTC. Translated: CASSHPTNEQYF.

The CDR3: CAISAWQGRTYEQYF. The CDR3 region has the DNA TGTGCCATCAGTGCGTGGCAGGGCAGGACCTACGAGCAGTACTTC. J is TRBJ2-7 and V is TRBV10-3; tentatively, D is TRBD1 (5 bases). CDR3 length: 15 amino acids. V was cut by 4 bases and J by 2 bases, with 15 bases left in between. Per the germline V gene, CDR1 is ENHRY and CDR2 is SYGVKD.

The V and J genes are TRBV4-3 and TRBJ1-5; tentative D call: TRBD1 (5 bases). Germline CDR1 LGHNA, CDR2 YSLEER. V was clipped by 0 bases and J by 5 bases, with 17 bases between them. The CDR3 loop spans 17 amino acids. In DNA, the CDR3 is TGCGCCAGCAGCCAAGAGTTGACAGTTCTTTACCATCAGCCCCAGCATTTT. Protein product: CASSQELTVLYHQPQHF.